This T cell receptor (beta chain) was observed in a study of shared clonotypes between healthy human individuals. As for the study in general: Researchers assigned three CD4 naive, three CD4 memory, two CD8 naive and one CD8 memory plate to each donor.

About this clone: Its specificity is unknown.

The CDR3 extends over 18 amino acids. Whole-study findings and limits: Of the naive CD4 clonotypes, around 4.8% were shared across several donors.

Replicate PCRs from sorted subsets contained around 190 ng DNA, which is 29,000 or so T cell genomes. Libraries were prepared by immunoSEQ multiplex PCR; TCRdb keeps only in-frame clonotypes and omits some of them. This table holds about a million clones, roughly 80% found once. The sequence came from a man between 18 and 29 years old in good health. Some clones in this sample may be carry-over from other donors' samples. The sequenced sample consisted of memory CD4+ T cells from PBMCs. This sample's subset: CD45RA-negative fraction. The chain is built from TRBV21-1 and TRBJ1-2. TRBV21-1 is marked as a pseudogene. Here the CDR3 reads CASSNWGAGGDRGYGYTF. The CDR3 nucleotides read TGTGCCAGCAGCAACTGGGGAGCGGGGGGCGACAGGGGCTATGGCTACACCTTC.